This record looks at one T cell receptor beta chain sequence and its context. Germline CDR1 SQVTM, CDR2 ANQGSEA. V lost 1 base and J 2 bases, leaving 12 bases between the germline ends. This CDR3 region has 15 residues. Genomic DNA provided the template from which TCR beta VDJ and CDR3 profiles were obtained. MiXCR, applied by TCRdb to the reads, yields one record per CDR3 protein. The sample includes about 420,000 distinct CDR3 sequences, around 72% of them seen just once. This entry belongs to a study of CD8+CD57+ T cells in acquired aplastic anemia. Overall study context: Recorded DNA amounts for sorted CD4+ and CD8+ cells had an average of around 3.4 ug. In CD4+ cells, healthy donors produced an average of roughly 11 million reads.

Source material: sorted CD4+, CD8+, or CD8+CD57+ T cells (not recorded which) from PBMCs. The rearrangement links TRBV29-1 to TRBJ2-1; D may be TRBD1 (6 bases). This clonotype was obtained from a human donor in good health, serving as a control. CDR3 DNA: TGCAGCGTTGAAGGAACAGGGACAACCTACAATGAGCAGTTCTTC. Residues: CSVEGTGTTYNEQFF.